The 32 T cell receptor beta chains below were found in one sample sequenced in a study of blood T cell repertoires in COVID-19 (dated by TCRdb to 2018 to 2021). To prepare the library, the immunoSEQ multiplex PCR assay was applied. The source is immuneACCESS, and TCRdb retained only in-frame sequences with V and J called. Part of the clones is not carried over; for the studies checked, unresolved V genes explain less than half of this, and the remainder is unexplained. This sample lists about 88,000 clones; about 91% were detected once. The ten largest account for about 5.2% of the sample. Sequencing used peripheral blood. The receptors were gathered from an elderly woman with active COVID-19.

This clone was seen a single time. The chain uses TRBV6-5 and TRBJ2-1; no clear D. V lost 8 bases, J lost 4 bases, and 12 bases lay in between. Germline assignment: CDR1 MNHEY and CDR2 SVGAGI. The CDR3 has 13 amino acids. CDR3 protein: CASSPLTYNEQFF. CDR3 bases: TGTGCCAGCTCCCCTTTAACTTACAATGAGCAGTTCTTC.

Only a few counts were recorded for this clone. The chain has TRBV5-4 and TRBJ1-2, with D possibly being TRBD1 (6 bases). The CDR3 loop spans 16 amino acids. V shed 4 bases and J shed 7 bases, with 23 bases lying between them. Germline assignment: CDR1 SGHNT and CDR2 YYREEE (reference sequence). The CDR3 nucleotides are TGTGCCAGCAGCGTCGACCGGGACACCGATCGCTCTGGCTACACCTTC. Amino acids: CASSVDRDTDRSGYTF.

The chain has TRBV7-2 and TRBJ2-7; 13 bases agree with TRBD2. Germline trimming cut 4 bases from V and 5 bases from J; bases unmatched to any gene: 2. From germline, CDR1 is SGHTA and CDR2 FQGNSA. The CDR3 loop spans 14 amino acids. CDR3 sequence: CASSSGLAGDEQYF. The CDR3 nucleotides read TGTGCCAGCAGCTCCGGACTAGCGGGAGACGAGCAGTACTTC.

The V and J genes are TRBV29-1 and TRBJ2-3; D not certain. The CDR3 contains 12 residues. Germline V gene sequence: CDR1 SQVTM, CDR2 ANQGSEA. The germline V and J ends were trimmed by 3 bases and 7 bases, with 11 bases remaining between them. CDR3 coding DNA: TGCAGCGTTGAGTTAGAGGCCAATACGCAGTATTTT. It encodes CSVELEANTQYF.

The chain links TRBV27 to TRBJ2-2, with 7 bases that match TRBD1. V was clipped by 6 bases and J by 1 base; unmatched bases: 11. The CDR3 is 17 residues long. Germline CDR1 reads MNHEY; CDR2 reads SMNVEV (reference sequence). The CDR3 bases are TGTGCCAGCAGCCGCCGACAGGGTTCCTTGAACACCGGGGAGCTGTTTTTT. It yields the protein CASSRRQGSLNTGELFF.

J is TRBJ2-3 and V is TRBV7-2; D is possibly TRBD1 (5 bases). With 5 bases removed from V and 2 bases from J, the gap between germline ends came to 14 bases. Germline values: CDR1 SGHTA, CDR2 FQGNSA. The length of the CDR3 is 15 residues. CDR3 amino acids: CASSLGGHHTDTQYF. Here the CDR3 DNA reads TGTGCCAGCAGCCTGGGCGGACACCACACAGATACGCAGTATTTT.

The chain employs TRBV7-2 and TRBJ2-7, with D maybe TRBD2 (6 bases). Trimming cost V 6 bases and J 2 bases, with 17 bases left between them. The CDR3 is 15 residues long. CDR1 is SGHTA and CDR2 is FQGNSA in the germline V gene. Written as DNA, the CDR3 is TGTGCCAGCAGTATTGCCGGGACTTACACCTACGAGCAGTACTTC. This encodes CASSIAGTYTYEQYF.

This rearrangement joins TRBV28 to TRBJ2-6; the D is unclear. V gave up 6 bases and J gave up 0 bases, with 3 bases separating them. This CDR3 region has 13 residues. Germline CDR1 reads MDHEN; CDR2 reads SYDVKM. In nucleotides, the CDR3 is TGTGCCAGCAGCCTCTCTGGGGCCAACGTCCTGACTTTC. Residues: CASSLSGANVLTF.

V usage is TRBV2 and J usage is TRBJ2-1, with D possibly matching TRBD2 (5 bases). CDR3 length equals 13 residues. Per germline, CDR1 SNHLY and CDR2 FYNNEI. V lost 8 bases and J 7 bases, leaving 15 bases between the germline ends. CDR3 residues: CASVFLGINEQFF. The CDR3 nucleotides read TGTGCCAGCGTGTTCCTCGGGATAAATGAGCAGTTCTTC.

The rearrangement joins TRBV10-3 to TRBJ2-3; D is unresolved. V lost 4 bases and J 6 bases, leaving 11 bases between the germline ends. The germline gives CDR1 ENHRY, CDR2 SYGVKD. CDR3 size: 13 residues. The CDR3 DNA sequence: TGTGCCATCAGTGTGAGAGGTGACGATACGCAGTATTTT. It yields the protein CAISVRGDDTQYF.

The chain links TRBV4-2 to TRBJ2-1; TRBD2 matches 12 bases. The CDR3 loop spans 17 amino acids. The V segment lost 6 bases and the J segment 2 bases; nucleotides outside the gene matches: 8. CDR1 LGHNA and CDR2 YNFKEQ come from the germline V gene. This CDR3 reads CASSQLAGGITYNEQFF. CDR3 DNA: TGTGCCAGCAGTCAACTAGCGGGAGGAATCACCTACAATGAGCAGTTCTTC.

The chain is built from TRBV7-2 and TRBJ2-7; 7 nucleotides align to TRBD2. Germline trimming cut 2 bases from V and 5 bases from J; bases unmatched to any gene: 12. The CDR3 is made up of 16 amino acids. CDR1 is SGHTA and CDR2 is FQGNSA in the germline V gene. Here the CDR3 DNA reads TGTGCCAGCAGCTTACATGAGGCGGGAGTGCGGAACGAGCAGTACTTC. It yields the protein CASSLHEAGVRNEQYF.

This clone was recorded a few times. V and J are TRBV10-2 and TRBJ1-1; TRBD1 matches 8 bases. The CDR3 has 16 residues. J gave up 0 bases and V 6 bases, and 9 bases lay outside the gene matches. Germline V CDR1 and CDR2: WSHSY, SAAADI. CDR3 sequence (DNA): TGCGCCAGCAGAAAGAGGAACAGGGGGTTGAACACTGAAGCTTTCTTT. Amino acid sequence: CASRKRNRGLNTEAFF.

This clone was detected only once. The chain carries TRBV4-3 and TRBJ2-1, with 7 positions matching TRBD2. The CDR3 is 16 residues long. Germline trimming cut 1 base from V and 4 bases from J; bases unmatched to any gene: 7. Germline V gene lookup returns CDR1 LGHNA and CDR2 YSLEER. This chain's CDR3 is CASSQVSGLIYNEQFF. The CDR3 bases are TGCGCCAGCAGCCAAGTCTCGGGACTAATTTACAATGAGCAGTTCTTC.

CDR3 in DNA: TGTGCCAGCAGCTTCCCGACTAGCGGGAGATCGGAGCAGTTCTTC. The encoded protein is CASSFPTSGRSEQFF. The V and J genes are TRBV7-2 and TRBJ2-1, with 12 bases lining up with TRBD2. V shed 3 bases, J shed 10 bases, and the junction held 7 bases outside the gene matches. The CDR3 contains 15 residues. CDR1 and CDR2 (germline): SGHTA, FQGNSA.

The chain carries TRBV2 and TRBJ2-5, with TRBD2 identical over 9 bases. The CDR3 consists of 17 residues. Trimming took 6 bases from V and 2 from J; bases not matched to a gene: 13. The V gene's germline CDR1 is SNHLY and CDR2 FYNNEI. DNA of the CDR3: TGTGCCAGCAGGTCTAGCGGGGTTACCCCCCCACAAGAGACCCAGTACTTC. Translating gives CASRSSGVTPPQETQYF.

The CDR3 sequence: CASSGKATGYNEQFF. CDR3 sequence (DNA): TGTGCCAGCAGCGGAAAAGCGACAGGATACAATGAGCAGTTCTTC. The chain carries TRBV7-2 and TRBJ2-1; a weak D match, TRBD1 (6 bases). This CDR3 comprises 15 residues. Germline V gene lookup returns CDR1 SGHTA and CDR2 FQGNSA. V was trimmed by 5 bases and J by 4 bases, leaving 15 bases between them.

This rearrangement joins TRBV6-1 to TRBJ2-7, with D possibly being TRBD2 (5 bases). V was clipped by 1 base and J by 3 bases, with 10 bases between them. In germline, CDR1 is MNHNS, CDR2 SASEGT. CDR3 length: 14 amino acids. This CDR3 reads CASSEERMGYEQYF. CDR3 DNA sequence: TGTGCCAGCAGTGAAGAGCGGATGGGCTACGAGCAGTACTTC.

The chain is built from TRBV20-1 and TRBJ1-5, with a possible D match to TRBD1 (5 bases). V lost 3 bases to trimming and J lost 0 bases, with 12 bases between them. Germline CDR1 is DFQATT and CDR2 is SNEGSKA (reference sequence). The CDR3 is made up of 15 amino acids. The CDR3 DNA sequence: TGCAGTGCTAGTAAAGGACACCATAGCAATCAGCCCCAGCATTTT. Translating it yields CSASKGHHSNQPQHF.

The rearrangement joins TRBV7-2 to TRBJ2-1, with 9 bases fitting TRBD2. With 7 bases clipped from V and 6 bases from J, the junction kept 10 bases outside the gene matches. Germline lookup yields CDR1 SGHTA and CDR2 FQGNSA. The CDR3 covers 15 residues. The CDR3 nucleotides are TGTGCCAGCACCAAATCCGGGACTAGCTTCAATGAGCAGTTCTTC. Protein: CASTKSGTSFNEQFF.

The rearrangement links TRBV7-2 to TRBJ2-5, with TRBD2 matching 12 bases. J was trimmed by 1 base and V by 5 bases; bases with no gene match: 2. From germline, CDR1 is SGHTA and CDR2 FQGNSA. The CDR3 has 15 amino acids. In DNA, the CDR3 is TGTGCCAGCAGCGCGGGACTAGCGGGCCAAGAGACCCAGTACTTC. This gives the protein CASSAGLAGQETQYF.

V and J are TRBV19 and TRBJ2-1; 9 bases fit TRBD2. CDR1 and CDR2 from the germline V gene are LNHDA and SQIVND (reference sequence). CDR3 length: 16 amino acids. V trimming: 4 bases; J trimming: 2 bases; junction bases outside the gene matches: 6. This chain's CDR3 is CASSSGRETPYNEQFF. The CDR3 DNA follows: TGTGCCAGTAGTAGCGGGAGGGAAACTCCCTACAATGAGCAGTTCTTC.

The CDR3: CASSYSWQGAYEQYF. The CDR3, as DNA: TGTGCCAGCAGTTACTCATGGCAGGGGGCTTACGAGCAGTACTTC. This chain uses TRBV6-5 with TRBJ2-7, with 8 bases matching TRBD1. Unmatched junction bases numbered 5, after V lost 0 bases and J lost 4 bases. Germline CDR1 MNHEY, CDR2 SVGAGI. The CDR3 consists of 15 residues.

V gene TRBV2 combines with J gene TRBJ2-5; 11 bases agree with TRBD2. From germline, CDR1 is SNHLY and CDR2 FYNNEI. This CDR3 has 17 residues. The J segment lost 0 bases and the V segment lost 4 bases, leaving 7 bases of the junction unmatched. The CDR3 nucleotides are TGTGCCAGCAGTGGGGGACTAGCGGATAAGTACCAAGAGACCCAGTACTTC. Translation: CASSGGLADKYQETQYF.

V usage is TRBV7-2 and J usage is TRBJ2-7; TRBD2 matches at 7 bases. CDR1 is SGHTA and CDR2 is FQGNSA in the germline V gene. The V segment lost 2 bases and the J segment 2 bases; nucleotides outside the gene matches: 0. CDR3 length: 13 residues. The CDR3: CASSLSGAYEQYF. The DNA of the CDR3 is TGTGCCAGCAGCTTAAGCGGGGCCTACGAGCAGTACTTC. Filled out from reference TRBV7-2 and TRBJ2-7, the complete variable domain reads GAGVSQSPSNKVTEKGKDVELRCDPISGHTALYWYRQSLGQGLEFLIYFQGNSAPDKSGLPSDRFSAERTGGSVSTLTIQRTQQEDSAVYLCASSLSGAYEQYFGPGTRLTVT.

The chain is built from TRBV20-1 and TRBJ2-1; the match to TRBD2 covers 10 bases. This CDR3 is 14 amino acids long. With V trimmed by 6 bases and J by 8 bases, 10 bases remained unmatched. The germline V gene has CDR1 DFQATT and CDR2 SNEGSKA (reference sequence). CDR3: CSASRAGGRDEQFF. The CDR3 nucleotides are TGCAGTGCCAGTAGAGCGGGGGGGAGGGATGAGCAGTTCTTC.

The V call is TRBV5-4, the J call TRBJ1-1; D gene uncertain. CDR1 SGHNT and CDR2 YYREEE come from the germline V gene (reference sequence). The V gene lost 2 bases and the J gene lost 3 bases, with 8 bases spanning the gap. This CDR3 comprises 13 residues. The CDR3 loop reads CASSFSEDTEAFF. As DNA, the CDR3 is TGTGCCAGCAGCTTCTCAGAAGACACTGAAGCTTTCTTT.

V and J are TRBV7-2 and TRBJ2-1; 9 bases line up with TRBD2. Germline V gives CDR1 SGHTA, CDR2 FQGNSA. The ends lost 2 bases at V and 7 bases at J; junction bases unmatched: 12. This CDR3 contains 17 residues. The CDR3 sequence: CASSLSPGLAGVNEQFF. CDR3 bases: TGTGCCAGCAGCTTAAGCCCCGGGTTAGCGGGAGTTAATGAGCAGTTCTTC.

This clone has just one count. V is TRBV9 and J is TRBJ2-7; TRBD2 agrees at 7 bases. CDR3 length: 14 amino acids. Trimming removed 4 bases from V and 0 bases from J; junction bases left unmatched: 4. The germline gives CDR1 SGDLS, CDR2 YYNGEE. CDR3: CASSPAGLSYEQYF. The CDR3 nucleotides are TGTGCCAGCAGCCCAGCGGGGCTCTCCTACGAGCAGTACTTC.

The rearrangement uses TRBV7-3 and TRBJ2-1, with D perhaps matching TRBD2 (5 bases). With 5 bases removed from V and 0 bases from J, the gap between germline ends came to 11 bases. Looked up from germline, CDR1 is SGHTA and CDR2 is FQGTGA. CDR3 size: 15 residues. As DNA, the CDR3 is TGTGCCAGCAGCCAAAGCGGAGACTCCTACAATGAGCAGTTCTTC. As protein: CASSQSGDSYNEQFF.

The V call is TRBV7-2, the J call TRBJ2-1, with TRBD2 matching 7 bases. CDR1 and CDR2 from the germline V gene are SGHTA and FQGNSA. This CDR3 region has 15 residues. V trimming: 3 bases; J trimming: 8 bases; junction bases outside the gene matches: 10. The chain's CDR3 is CASSFGGSMPDEQFF. DNA for the CDR3: TGTGCCAGCAGCTTCGGCGGGAGCATGCCGGATGAGCAGTTCTTC.

The chain employs TRBV6-5 and TRBJ1-3; 7 nucleotides align to TRBD1. J gave up 4 bases and V 6 bases, and 6 bases lay outside the gene matches. Looked up from germline, CDR1 is MNHEY and CDR2 is SVGAGI. This CDR3 spans 14 amino acids. The CDR3 DNA follows: TGTGCCAGCAGCCAGACAGGGAGAGGAAACACCATATATTTT. This codes for CASSQTGRGNTIYF.